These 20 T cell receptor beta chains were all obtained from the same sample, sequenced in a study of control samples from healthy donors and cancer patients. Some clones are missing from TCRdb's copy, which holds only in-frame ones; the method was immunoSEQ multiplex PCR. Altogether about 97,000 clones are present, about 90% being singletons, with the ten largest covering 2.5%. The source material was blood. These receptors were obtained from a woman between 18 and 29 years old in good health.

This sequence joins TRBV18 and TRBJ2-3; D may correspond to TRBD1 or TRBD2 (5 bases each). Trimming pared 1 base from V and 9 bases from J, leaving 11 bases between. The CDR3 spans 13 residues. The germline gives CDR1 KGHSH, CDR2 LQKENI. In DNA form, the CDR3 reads TGTGCCAGCTCACCACAGGGTTGGGACACGCAGTATTTT. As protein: CASSPQGWDTQYF.

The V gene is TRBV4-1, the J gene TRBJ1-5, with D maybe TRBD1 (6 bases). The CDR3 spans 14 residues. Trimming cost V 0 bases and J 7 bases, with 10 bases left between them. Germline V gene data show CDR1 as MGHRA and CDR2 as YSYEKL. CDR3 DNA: TGCGCCAGCAGCCAAGACAGGGGAGCGCAGCCCCAGCATTTT. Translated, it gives CASSQDRGAQPQHF.

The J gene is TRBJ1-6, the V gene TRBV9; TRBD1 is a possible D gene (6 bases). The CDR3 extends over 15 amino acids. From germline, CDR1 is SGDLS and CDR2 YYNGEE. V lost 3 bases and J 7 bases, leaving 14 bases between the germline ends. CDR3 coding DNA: TGTGCCAGCAGCGGAACCTCCGGGACAAATTCACCCCTCCACTTT. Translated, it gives CASSGTSGTNSPLHF. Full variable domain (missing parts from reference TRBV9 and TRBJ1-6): DSGVTQTPKHLITATGQRVTLRCSPRSGDLSVYWYQQSLDQGLQFLIQYYNGEERAKGNILERFSAQQFPDLHSELNLSSLELGDSALYFCASSGTSGTNSPLHFGNGTRLTVT.

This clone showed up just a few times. CDR3 nucleotide sequence: TGCAGCGGCACCAACTCTGGAAACACCATATATTTT. Its translation is CSGTNSGNTIYF. This chain uses TRBV29-1 with TRBJ1-3, with D unclear. This CDR3 is built from 12 residues. V shed 7 bases and J shed 0 bases, with 7 bases lying between them. The germline CDR1 and CDR2 sequences are SQVTM and ANQGSEA.

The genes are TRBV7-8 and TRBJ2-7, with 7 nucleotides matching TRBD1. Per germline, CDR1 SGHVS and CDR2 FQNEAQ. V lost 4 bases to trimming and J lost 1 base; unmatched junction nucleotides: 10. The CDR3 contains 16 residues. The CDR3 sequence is CASSYPTGSLSYEQYF. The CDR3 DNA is TGTGCCAGCAGCTATCCGACAGGGAGTTTATCCTACGAGCAGTACTTC.

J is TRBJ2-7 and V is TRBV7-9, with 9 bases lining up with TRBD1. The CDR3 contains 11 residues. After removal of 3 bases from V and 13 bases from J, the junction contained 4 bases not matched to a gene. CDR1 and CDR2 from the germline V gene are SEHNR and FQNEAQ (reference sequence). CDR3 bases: TGTGCCAGCAGCTTGGGACAGGGAATATACTTC. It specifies CASSLGQGIYF. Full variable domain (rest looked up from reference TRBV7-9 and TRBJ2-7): DTGVSQNPRHKITKRGQNVTFRCDPISEHNRLYWYRQTLGQGPEFLTYFQNEAQLEKSRLLSDRFSAERPKGSFSTLEIQRTEQGDSAMYLCASSLGQGIYFGPGTRLTVT.

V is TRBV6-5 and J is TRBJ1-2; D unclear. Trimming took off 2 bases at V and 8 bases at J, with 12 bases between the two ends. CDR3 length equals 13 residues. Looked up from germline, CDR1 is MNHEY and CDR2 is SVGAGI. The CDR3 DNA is TGTGCCAGCAGTTACAGACGGGAGGGAGGCTACACCTTC. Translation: CASSYRREGGYTF.

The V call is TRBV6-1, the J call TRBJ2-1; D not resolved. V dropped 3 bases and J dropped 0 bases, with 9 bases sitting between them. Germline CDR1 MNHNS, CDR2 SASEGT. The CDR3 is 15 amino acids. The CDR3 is CASSDRPSSYNEQFF. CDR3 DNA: TGTGCCAGCAGTGACCGACCGTCCTCCTACAATGAGCAGTTCTTC.

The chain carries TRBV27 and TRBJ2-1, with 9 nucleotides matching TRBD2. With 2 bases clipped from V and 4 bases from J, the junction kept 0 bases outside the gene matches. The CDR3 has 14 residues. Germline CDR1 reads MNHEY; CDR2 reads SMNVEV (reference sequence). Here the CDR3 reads CASSLLAGYNEQFF. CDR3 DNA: TGTGCCAGCAGTTTACTAGCGGGATACAATGAGCAGTTCTTC.

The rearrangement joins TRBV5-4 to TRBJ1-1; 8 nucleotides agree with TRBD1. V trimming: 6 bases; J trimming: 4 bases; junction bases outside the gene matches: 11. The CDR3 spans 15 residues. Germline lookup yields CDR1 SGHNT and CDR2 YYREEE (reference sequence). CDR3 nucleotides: TGTGCCAGCACAGGGGGCGCAGTAGGGGGCACTGAAGCTTTCTTT. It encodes CASTGGAVGGTEAFF.

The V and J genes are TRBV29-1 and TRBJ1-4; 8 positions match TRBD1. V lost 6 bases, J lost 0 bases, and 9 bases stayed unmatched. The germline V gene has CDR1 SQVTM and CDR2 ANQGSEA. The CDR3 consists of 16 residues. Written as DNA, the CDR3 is TGCAGCGTGGCGGGACAGGACCCTGCAACTAATGAAAAACTGTTTTTT. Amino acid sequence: CSVAGQDPATNEKLFF.

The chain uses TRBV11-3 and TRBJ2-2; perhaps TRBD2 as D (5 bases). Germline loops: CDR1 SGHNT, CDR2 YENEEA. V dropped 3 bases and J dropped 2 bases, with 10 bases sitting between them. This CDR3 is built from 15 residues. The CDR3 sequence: CASSFRGSNTGELFF. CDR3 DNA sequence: TGTGCCAGCAGCTTCCGGGGTAGCAACACCGGGGAGCTGTTTTTT. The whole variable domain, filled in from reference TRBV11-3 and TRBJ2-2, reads EAGVVQSPRYKIIEKKQPVAFWCNPISGHNTLYWYLQNLGQGPELLIRYENEEAVDDSQLPKDRFSAERLKGVDSTLKIQPAELGDSAVYLCASSFRGSNTGELFFGEGSRLTVL.

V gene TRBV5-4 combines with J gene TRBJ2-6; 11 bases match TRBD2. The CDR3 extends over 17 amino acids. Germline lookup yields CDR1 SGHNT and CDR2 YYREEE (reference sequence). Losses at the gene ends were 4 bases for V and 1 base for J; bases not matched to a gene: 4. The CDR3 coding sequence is TGTGCCAGCAGCCCTCTAGCGGGGGGTTCTGGGGCCAACGTCCTGACTTTC. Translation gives CASSPLAGGSGANVLTF.

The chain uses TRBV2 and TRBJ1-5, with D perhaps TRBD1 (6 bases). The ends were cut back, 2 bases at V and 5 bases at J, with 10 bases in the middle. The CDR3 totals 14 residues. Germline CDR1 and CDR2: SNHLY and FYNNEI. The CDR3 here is CASSEQGNYQPQHF. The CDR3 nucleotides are TGTGCCAGCAGTGAACAGGGGAATTATCAGCCCCAGCATTTT.

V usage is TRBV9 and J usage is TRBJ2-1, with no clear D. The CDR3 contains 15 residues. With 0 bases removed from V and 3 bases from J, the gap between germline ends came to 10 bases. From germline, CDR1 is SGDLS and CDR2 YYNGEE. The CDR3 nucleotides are TGTGCCAGCAGCGTAGCCGGCACCTACTACAATGAGCAGTTCTTC. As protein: CASSVAGTYYNEQFF.

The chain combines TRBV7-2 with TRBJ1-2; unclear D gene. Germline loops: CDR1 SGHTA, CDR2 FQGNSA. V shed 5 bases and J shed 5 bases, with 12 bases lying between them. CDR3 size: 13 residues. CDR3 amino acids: CASSPHYGYGYTF. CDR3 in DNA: TGTGCCAGCAGCCCACATTACGGATATGGCTACACCTTC.

CDR3 in amino acids: CASSETRLGYTF. The DNA for the CDR3 is TGTGCCAGCAGTGAAACAAGGTTGGGCTACACCTTC. This chain links TRBV6-1 with TRBJ1-2; D gene unclear. CDR1 is MNHNS and CDR2 is SASEGT in the germline V gene. Trimming took 2 bases from V and 8 from J, leaving 9 bases between them. The CDR3 runs 12 residues.

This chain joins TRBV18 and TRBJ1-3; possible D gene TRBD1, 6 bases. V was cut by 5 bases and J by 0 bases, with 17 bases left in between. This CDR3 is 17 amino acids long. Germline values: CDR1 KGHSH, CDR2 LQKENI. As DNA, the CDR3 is TGTGCCAGCTCATCAGCACTCGGGACAAACTCTGGAAACACCATATATTTT. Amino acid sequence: CASSSALGTNSGNTIYF.

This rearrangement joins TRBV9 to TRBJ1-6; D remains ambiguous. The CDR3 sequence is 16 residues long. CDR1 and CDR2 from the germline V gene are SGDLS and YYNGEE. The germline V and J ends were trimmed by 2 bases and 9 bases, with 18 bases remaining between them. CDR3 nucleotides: TGTGCCAGCAGCGTTTCGGCGGGTGGGTTGAGTTCACCCCTCCACTTT. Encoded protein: CASSVSAGGLSSPLHF.

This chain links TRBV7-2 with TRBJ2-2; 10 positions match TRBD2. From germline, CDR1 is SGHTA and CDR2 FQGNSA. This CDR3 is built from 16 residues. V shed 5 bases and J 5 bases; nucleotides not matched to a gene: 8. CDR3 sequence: CASSLRLAGDTGELFF. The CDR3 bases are TGTGCCAGCAGCCTCCGGCTAGCGGGAGATACCGGGGAGCTGTTTTTT.